The subject of this entry is one T cell receptor beta chain. The data are from a study of blood T cell repertoires in COVID-19. V dropped 0 bases and J dropped 6; count of bases not matched to a gene: 6. Germline V gives CDR1 SGHRS, CDR2 YFSETQ. The CDR3 extends over 14 amino acids. Assay: immunoSEQ multiplex PCR; the TCRdb copy retains only in-frame clones and omits some. There are approximately 210,000 clones in the sample; approximately 84% occur only once, and less than 8% lies in the top ten. The chain couples TRBV5-1 to TRBJ2-7, with 7 bases that match TRBD1. Sequencing input: peripheral blood. The TCR originated in a woman in her forties or fifties with active or convalescent COVID-19. In DNA, the CDR3 is TGCGCCAGCAGCTTGGGACAGGGTGAGAGCGAGCAGTACGTC. Its translation is CASSLGQGESEQYV.